This T cell receptor beta chain appears in the sequencing data of a study of CD8 T cells in Susac syndrome (dated by TCRdb to the late 2010s). Regarding the study in general: Whether CD8+ T cell activation and differentiation in Susac syndrome was antigen driven was tested using repertoire sequencing. Points the paper makes about the study in general: The number of individuals in the TCR sequencing and HLA analysis was recognized as being relatively small.

Per the germline V gene, MRHNA is the CDR1 and SNTAGT is the CDR2. Germline trimming: 4 bases from V, 3 bases from J; junction bases outside gene matches: 5. From its cysteine to its phenylalanine, the CDR3 spans 15 amino acids. Left in the record is the CDR3 DNA by itself, 45 bases read in frame from the first base. Details on this clonotype: Its antigen is currently not known. Qualities for individual bases were not recorded, and no much larger clone is one base off.

Peripheral blood CD8+ and CD4+ T cells from healthy donors, Susac syndrome patients and multiple sclerosis patients were profiled by high-throughput TCR beta sequencing. The healthy donors served as controls matched for age and sex. Bulk CD8+ and CD4+ T cells were purified by magnetic negative isolation, whereas CD8+ TEMRA cells were enriched by FACS. Blood was drawn into EDTA tubes, processed within 24 hours, and PBMCs were isolated by density gradient centrifugation. PBMCs destined for TCR sequencing were cryopreserved in liquid nitrogen and later thawed in a 37 °C water bath. The sorted or isolated CD4+, CD8+ and CD8+ TEMRA cells had a purity of 90% or higher. RNA was extracted using the RNeasy kit, and roughly 0.5 to 1 microgram was reverse transcribed with random hexamers. TCR beta CDR3 regions were amplified with the immunoSEQ multiplex PCR assay covering 54 Vbeta and 13 Jbeta segments. Bias from PCR amplification was corrected by using a synthetic template baseline for primer optimization and for computational correction. The published analysis was carried out like this. Reads were annotated to V, D and J genes per IMGT and analyzed with immunoSEQ Analyzer, keeping only productive sequences. Clonality was computed as one minus Shannon entropy normalized by log2 of the number of productive unique sequences. For each patient and control, public and private clones were evaluated among the 100 most prevalent clones. Susac-specific clones were defined as absent from healthy and MS cohorts, 850 to 1,300 published viral clones and other ImmuneACCESS disease sequences. TCRdb redid the processing of the public reads, applying fastp at Q25 and MiXCR, and retained in-frame beta chains. Rows are combined by CDR3 protein, so each entry shows the most common genes and DNA. These V and J calls derive from TCRdb rather than the authors' analysis. The sample data list about 130,000 distinct CDR3 sequences, and nearly 95% of these were observed just once. The ten top clones hold 0.09% to 0.15% of the sample.

The rearrangement joined TRBV6-4 to TRBJ2-7; 11 middle bases align to TRBD2. The TCR was taken from a human donor in good health. The sequencing sample was made of CD4+ T cells from PBMCs. The CDR3 protein: CASSVLSGRGYEQYF. The sequenced DNA is TGTGCCAGCAGTGTCCTTAGCGGGAGGGGCTACGAGCAGTACTTC.